These 15 T cell receptor beta chains were all obtained from the same sample, sequenced in a study of T-cell memory formation after mild COVID-19. TCRdb itself ran the 5' RACE reads through MiXCR, one entry per CDR3 protein. The data hold fewer than 350,000 distinct CDR3 sequences, with approximately 16% observed a single time. What was sequenced was PBMCs or a T cell subset sorted from them (not recorded which). These receptors were obtained from a young man who had mild COVID-19 (a few samples of this study predate the infection). Cell type and time point are not known.

This clonotype was picked up a small number of times. V usage is TRBV19 and J usage is TRBJ1-5; D might be TRBD1 (5 bases). In germline, CDR1 is LNHDA, CDR2 SQIVND (reference sequence). CDR3 length: 13 amino acids. The V end lost 2 bases, the J end lost 5 bases, and 7 bases lay between the germline ends. Here the CDR3 reads CASSIQGHQPQHF. The CDR3 DNA is TGTGCCAGTAGTATACAGGGACATCAGCCCCAGCATTTT.

The genes are TRBV29-1 and TRBJ2-5; perhaps TRBD2 as D (6 bases). The CDR3 sequence is 13 residues long. Trimming cost V 3 bases and J 9 bases, with 17 bases left between them. Germline-derived CDR1 and CDR2 are SQVTM and ANQGSEA. CDR3 nucleotide sequence: TGCAGCGTTGATAGCGGCTCATCGGGGCCCCAGTACTTC. Protein: CSVDSGSSGPQYF.

This clonotype showed up just a few times. The chain is built from TRBV7-9 and TRBJ1-2; the match to TRBD1 covers 9 bases. The J segment lost 7 bases and the V segment lost 3 bases, leaving 6 bases of the junction unmatched. The CDR3 is made up of 14 amino acids. Per germline, CDR1 SEHNR and CDR2 FQNEAQ (reference sequence). The CDR3 loop reads CASSFGQGISGYTF. CDR3 in DNA: TGTGCCAGCAGCTTCGGACAGGGGATTTCTGGCTACACCTTC.

The rearrangement links TRBV18 to TRBJ1-5, with 9 bases lining up with TRBD1. The ends lost 4 bases at V and 7 bases at J; junction bases unmatched: 8. Germline lookup yields CDR1 KGHSH and CDR2 LQKENI. The length of the CDR3 is 15 residues. The CDR3 sequence is CASSLENRGQQPQHF. In nucleotides, the CDR3 is TGTGCCAGCTCACTTGAAAACAGGGGGCAACAGCCCCAGCATTTT.

The V call is TRBV6-6, the J call TRBJ2-5, with 8 bases matching TRBD1. This CDR3 contains 14 residues. Looked up from germline, CDR1 is MNHNY and CDR2 is SVGAGI (reference sequence). The V and J ends lost 6 bases and 4 bases, in that order; junction bases with no gene match: 7. CDR3 bases: TGTGCCAGCAGCCGACGGACAGGGTTAGAGACCCAGTACTTC. Translation: CASSRRTGLETQYF.

This clonotype showed up many times. The chain has TRBV5-5 and TRBJ2-4; 7 nucleotides match TRBD1. The CDR3 totals 16 residues. The germline V gene encodes CDR1 SGHKS and CDR2 YYEKEE (reference sequence). Trimming took 2 bases from V and 0 from J; bases not matched to a gene: 5. CDR3 coding DNA: TGTGCCAGCAGCTTCAGGACAGGACTAGCCAAAAACATTCAGTACTTC. Protein: CASSFRTGLAKNIQYF.

The table lists this clonotype with a few counts. This chain connects TRBV25-1 to TRBJ2-1; the D gene is possibly TRBD2 (6 bases). CDR1 and CDR2 (germline): MGHDK, SYGVNS. V dropped 1 base and J dropped 6 bases, with 10 bases sitting between them. CDR3 length: 14 amino acids. CDR3 region: CASSEWGVRNEQFF. The DNA for the CDR3 is TGTGCCAGCAGTGAATGGGGGGTTCGCAATGAGCAGTTCTTC.

The V gene is TRBV6-2 or TRBV6-3, the J gene TRBJ2-7; TRBD2 agrees at 9 bases. CDR3 length: 15 residues. The germline CDR1 and CDR2 sequences are MNHEY and SVGEGT. V shed 4 bases and J 7 bases; nucleotides not matched to a gene: 11. The CDR3 sequence is CASSSAGGQPGEQYV. CDR3 nucleotides: TGTGCCAGCAGTTCAGCGGGGGGCCAACCTGGGGAGCAGTACGTC.

This clonotype was picked up many times. The chain links TRBV12-3 or TRBV12-4 to TRBJ2-1; unclear D gene. This CDR3 region has 13 residues. The ends were cut back, 6 bases at V and 6 bases at J, with 12 bases in the middle. CDR3 sequence: CASSPGPGNEQFF. CDR3 coding DNA: TGTGCCAGCAGCCCCGGGCCTGGCAATGAGCAGTTCTTC.

The chain employs TRBV6-2 or TRBV6-3 and TRBJ2-7; D may be TRBD1 or TRBD2 (5 bases each). Germline CDR1 MNHEY, CDR2 SVGEGT. The CDR3 has 13 residues. With 4 bases removed from V and 6 bases from J, the gap between germline ends came to 13 bases. The CDR3 DNA reads TGTGCCAGCAGTTTTCCCGGGACGCGCGAGCAGTACGTC. It is translated as CASSFPGTREQYV.

This clonotype turned up a few times. The J gene is TRBJ2-6, the V gene TRBV28; D is perhaps TRBD2 (6 bases). V lost 5 bases and J lost 1, with 15 bases in between. CDR3 size: 17 residues. Germline CDR1 and CDR2: MDHEN and SYDVKM. The CDR3 DNA is TGTGCCAGCAGTCCGGGACGGCGGGGATCTGGGGCCAACGTCCTGACTTTC. It is translated as CASSPGRRGSGANVLTF.

This clonotype was seen a handful of times. The gene calls are TRBV20-1 and TRBJ2-3; 7 bases agree with TRBD1. The germline CDR1 and CDR2 sequences are DFQATT and SNEGSKA (reference sequence). CDR3 length: 13 residues. Germline trimming cut 2 bases from V and 4 bases from J; bases unmatched to any gene: 3. CDR3 residues: CSARRQGADTQYF. The CDR3, as DNA: TGCAGTGCTAGACGACAGGGAGCAGATACGCAGTATTTT.

The rearrangement uses TRBV5-5 and TRBJ1-5; D is undetermined. Germline values: CDR1 SGHKS, CDR2 YYEKEE (reference sequence). CDR3 length equals 14 residues. Deletions cut 0 bases from V and 6 bases from J, with 10 bases between. CDR3 loop: CASSLGAAGQPQHF. The CDR3 region has the DNA TGTGCCAGCAGCTTGGGGGCTGCGGGTCAGCCCCAGCATTTT.

In its sample, this clonotype was seen a few times. The DNA for the CDR3 is TGCGCCAGCAGCTGGGGCCAGGCCGTGCCCGAGCAGTACTTC. Protein product: CASSWGQAVPEQYF. The chain is built from TRBV5-1 and TRBJ2-7, with D perhaps matching TRBD1 (5 bases). The CDR3 runs to 14 residues. Per germline, CDR1 SGHRS and CDR2 YFSETQ. V was pared by 3 bases and J by 6 bases, with 16 bases between.

The chain carries TRBV19 and TRBJ1-2; D is possibly TRBD1 (5 bases). The CDR3 length is 13 residues. Germline V gives CDR1 LNHDA, CDR2 SQIVND (reference sequence). Trimming stripped 5 bases from V and 7 bases from J, with 14 bases between. DNA of the CDR3: TGTGCCAGTAGTGGGACGGCCAGTGGTGGCTACACCTTC. Translating gives CASSGTASGGYTF.